A single sample gave rise to the 17 T cell receptor beta chains below, sequenced in a study of OX40 agonist ivuxolimab in advanced cancers. Libraries were prepared by immunoSEQ multiplex PCR; TCRdb keeps only in-frame clonotypes and omits some of them. The sample has tens of thousands of clones; about 83% are singletons. The sequencing used CD4+ or CD8+ T cells sorted from blood, collected in a trial of the OX40 agonist ivuxolimab. These receptors were collected from an adult with an advanced solid tumor such as melanoma, head and neck, liver or kidney cancer.

J is TRBJ2-2 and V is TRBV7-9, with D unclear. The V end was cut by 0 bases, the J end by 5 bases, with 4 bases between. Per the germline V gene, CDR1 is SEHNR and CDR2 is FQNEAQ (reference sequence). This CDR3 is built from 13 residues. CDR3 DNA sequence: TGTGCCAGCAGCTTAGCGCGAACCGGGGAGCTGTTTTTT. Protein sequence: CASSLARTGELFF.

The count of this clone is one. This chain joins TRBV7-7 and TRBJ2-2; TRBD1 matches 7 bases. Germline V gives CDR1 SSHAT, CDR2 FNYEAQ (reference sequence). This CDR3 is 15 amino acids long. With V trimmed by 4 bases and J by 2 bases, 4 bases remained unmatched. CDR3 sequence (DNA): TGTGCCAGCAGCTCCAGGGGGAGCAACACCGGGGAGCTGTTTTTT. Its protein is CASSSRGSNTGELFF.

This clone has just one count. V gene TRBV28 combines with J gene TRBJ1-4; no clear D gene. Germline CDR1 is MDHEN and CDR2 is SYDVKM. The CDR3 is 15 residues long. Deletions cut 5 bases from V and 5 bases from J, with 15 bases between. The CDR3 region is CASSGSANENEKLFF. The CDR3 DNA sequence: TGTGCCAGCAGTGGGTCTGCGAATGAGAATGAAAAACTGTTTTTT.

This chain uses TRBV5-6 with TRBJ2-3; D is possibly TRBD2 (5 bases). The CDR3 contains 14 residues. Germline V gene sequence: CDR1 SGHDT, CDR2 YYEEEE. V was shortened by 3 bases and J by 8 bases, with 16 bases between the two germline ends. The CDR3 loop reads CASSYVAGIGTQYF. CDR3 DNA: TGTGCCAGCAGCTACGTGGCGGGCATAGGTACGCAGTATTTT.

This clone was observed a single time. The rearrangement joins TRBV7-2 to TRBJ1-2, with 9 bases lining up with TRBD1. There are 16 residues in the CDR3. The trim removed 1 base at V and 4 bases at J, leaving 7 bases unmatched. The germline V gene encodes CDR1 SGHTA and CDR2 FQGNSA. CDR3 sequence (DNA): TGTGCCAGCAGCTTAGACGGGACAGGGACTACCTATGGCTACACCTTC. Translation gives CASSLDGTGTTYGYTF.

The chain uses TRBV27 and TRBJ1-3, with TRBD1 as a possible D gene (6 bases). The V gene's germline CDR1 is MNHEY and CDR2 SMNVEV (reference sequence). This CDR3 has 15 residues. V shed 4 bases and J shed 3 bases, with 13 bases lying between them. CDR3 in DNA: TGTGCCAGCAGTTCTCAAACAGGGTTTGGAAACACCATATATTTT. Protein sequence: CASSSQTGFGNTIYF.

The gene calls are TRBV5-4 and TRBJ1-4; 7 bases map to TRBD1. Germline loops: CDR1 SGHNT, CDR2 YYREEE (reference sequence). CDR3 size: 15 residues. J gave up 3 bases and V 4 bases, and 6 bases lay outside the gene matches. CDR3 in amino acids: CASSAGGMSNEKLFF. CDR3 DNA sequence: TGTGCCAGCAGCGCAGGGGGTATGTCTAATGAAAAACTGTTTTTT.

This clone was seen a single time. The genes are TRBV6-1 and TRBJ2-1; D is unresolved. The V gene lost 1 base and the J gene lost 0 bases, with 10 bases spanning the gap. Germline CDR1 and CDR2: MNHNS and SASEGT. This CDR3 is 16 amino acids long. CDR3 loop: CASSEGRISSYNEQFF. Here the CDR3 DNA reads TGTGCCAGCAGTGAAGGCAGGATAAGCTCCTACAATGAGCAGTTCTTC.

The CDR3 spells CAISENPYEQYF. CDR3 DNA sequence: TGTGCCATCAGTGAGAACCCCTACGAGCAGTACTTC. This sequence joins TRBV10-3 and TRBJ2-7; D uncertain. The length of the CDR3 is 12 residues. Deletions cut 2 bases from V and 2 bases from J, with 4 bases between. CDR1 and CDR2 from the germline V gene are ENHRY and SYGVKD.

Regarding this clone: An end of the junction does not agree with germline; a read error may underlie this. Other DNA sequences of this sample code for an identical CDR3. The V call is TRBV6-5, the J call TRBJ2-7; possibly TRBD1 for D (6 bases). Germline CDR1 MNHEY, CDR2 SVGAGI. The CDR3 has 14 residues. The CDR3 here is CASTNTGRAYEQYF. In nucleotides, the CDR3 is TGTGCCAGCACTAATACAGGGCGAGCGTACGAACAGTACTTC.

V is TRBV18 and J is TRBJ2-6; the D gene could be TRBD1 or TRBD2 (5 bases each). The CDR3 loop spans 18 amino acids. Trimming took off 2 bases at V and 4 bases at J, with 18 bases between the two ends. The germline V gene has CDR1 KGHSH and CDR2 LQKENI. CDR3 sequence reads: CASSPVPTGAPGANVLTF. Written as DNA, the CDR3 is TGTGCCAGCTCACCAGTTCCGACCGGGGCTCCAGGGGCCAACGTCCTGACTTTC.

The V gene is TRBV29-1, the J gene TRBJ2-2; D may be TRBD1 (6 bases). From germline, CDR1 is SQVTM and CDR2 ANQGSEA. Trimming took 7 bases from V and 6 from J, leaving 12 bases between them. The CDR3 spans 12 residues. CDR3 region: CSGREGAGELFF. The DNA for the CDR3 is TGCAGCGGCCGAGAGGGGGCCGGGGAGCTGTTTTTT.

The V gene is TRBV19, the J gene TRBJ1-2; D is unclear. This CDR3 comprises 13 residues. V lost 5 bases to trimming and J lost 2 bases, with 9 bases between them. Germline V gene data show CDR1 as LNHDA and CDR2 as SQIVND (reference sequence). The CDR3 bases are TGTGCCAGTAGTCCCCAAGAAAACTATGGCTACACCTTC. It specifies CASSPQENYGYTF.

The chain uses TRBV11-2 and TRBJ2-7; D unresolved. The ends were cut back, 5 bases at V and 3 bases at J, with 8 bases in the middle. Germline loops: CDR1 SGHAT, CDR2 FQNNGV. This CDR3 is 12 amino acids long. CDR3 bases: TGTGCCAGCAGCCCCCCCTACTACGAGCAGTACTTC. As protein: CASSPPYYEQYF.

The chain combines TRBV6-6 with TRBJ1-2, with D possibly being TRBD1 (6 bases). V was cut by 7 bases and J by 7 bases, with 19 bases left in between. Germline V gives CDR1 MNHNY, CDR2 SVGAGI (reference sequence). The CDR3 has 14 residues. The CDR3: CASTPVRGASGYTF. The CDR3 nucleotides are TGTGCCAGCACCCCGGTTAGGGGGGCGAGTGGCTACACCTTC.

The gene calls are TRBV11-2 and TRBJ2-3; no clear D. Trimming removed 3 bases from V and 5 bases from J, with 12 bases in between. Germline V gives CDR1 SGHAT, CDR2 FQNNGV. CDR3 length: 14 residues. CDR3 loop: CASSLRTLLDTQYF. DNA of the CDR3: TGTGCCAGCAGCTTGAGGACCCTTTTAGATACGCAGTATTTT. The complete variable domain, with remaining parts taken from reference TRBV11-2 and TRBJ2-3, reads EAGVAQSPRYKIIEKRQSVAFWCNPISGHATLYWYQQILGQGPKLLIQFQNNGVVDDSQLPKDRFSAERLKGVDSTLKIQPAKLEDSAVYLCASSLRTLLDTQYFGPGTRLTVL.

The rearrangement joins TRBV19 to TRBJ2-5, with TRBD2 identical over 16 bases. The CDR3 is made up of 17 amino acids. Trimming cost V 4 bases and J 5 bases; bases outside gene matches: 7. Germline lookup yields CDR1 LNHDA and CDR2 SQIVND (reference sequence). The CDR3 DNA sequence: TGTGCCAGTAGTAAGGGACTAGCGGGGGGGCCTCGGGAGACCCAGTACTTC. It is translated as CASSKGLAGGPRETQYF.